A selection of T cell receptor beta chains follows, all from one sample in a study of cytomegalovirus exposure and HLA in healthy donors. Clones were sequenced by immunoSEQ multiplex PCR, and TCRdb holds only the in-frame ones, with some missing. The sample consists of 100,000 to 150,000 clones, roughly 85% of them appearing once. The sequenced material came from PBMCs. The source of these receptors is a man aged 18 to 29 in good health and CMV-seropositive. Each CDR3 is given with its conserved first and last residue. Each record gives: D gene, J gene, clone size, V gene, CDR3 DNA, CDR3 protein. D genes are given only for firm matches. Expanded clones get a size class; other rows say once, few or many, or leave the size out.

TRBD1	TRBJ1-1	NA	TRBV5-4	TGTGCCAGCAGCCCAGGGGGACAGGGCGGTTTGGGGGCTTTCTTT	CASSPGGQGGLGAFF
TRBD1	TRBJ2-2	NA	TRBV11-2	TGTGCCAGCAGCTTGTCTGACAGGGGAATCACCGGGGAGCTGTTTTTT	CASSLSDRGITGELFF
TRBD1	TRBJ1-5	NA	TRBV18	TGTGCCAGCTCACCAAGGGGCCGACAGGGGGCTGGGTTGGGCAATCAGCCCCAGCATTTT	CASSPRGRQGAGLGNQPQHF
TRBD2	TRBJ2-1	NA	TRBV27	TGTGCCAGCATGGTGCTAGCGGGGGCGGATGAGCAGTTCTTC	CASMVLAGADEQFF
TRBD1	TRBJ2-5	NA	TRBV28	TGTGCCAGCAGTTATCTGAACAGGGGACAAGAGACCCAGTACTTC	CASSYLNRGQETQYF
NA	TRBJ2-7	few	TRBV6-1	TGTGCCAGCAGTTACTACGAGCAGTACTTC	CASSYYEQYF
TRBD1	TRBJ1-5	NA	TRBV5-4	TGTGCCAGCAGCACGGGACAGGAGAATCAGCCCCAGCATTTT	CASSTGQENQPQHF
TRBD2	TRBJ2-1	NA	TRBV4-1	TGCGCCAGCAGCCCGCTAGCGGGGGGGTCGAATGAGCAGTTCTTC	CASSPLAGGSNEQFF
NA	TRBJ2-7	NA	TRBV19	TGTGCCAGTAGTCCGATACAGCTCCCCCCCTCCGAGCAGTACTTC	CASSPIQLPPSEQYF
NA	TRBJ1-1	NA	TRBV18	TGTGCCAGCGGACTCAATGCTGAAGCTTTCTTT	CASGLNAEAFF
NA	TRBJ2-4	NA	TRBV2	TGTGCCAGCAGTGAAACAGTCAAAAACATTCAGTACTTC	CASSETVKNIQYF
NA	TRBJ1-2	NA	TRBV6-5	TGTGCCAGCAGTTACTCCCTCCTGGGGGGGCAATATGGCTACACCTTC	CASSYSLLGGQYGYTF
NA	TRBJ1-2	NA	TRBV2	TGTGCCAGCAGAATGGGAGAAACCGCAAACTATGGCTACACCTTC	CASRMGETANYGYTF
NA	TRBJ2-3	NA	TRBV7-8	TGTGCCAGCAGCTTGCCGAGCGCAGATACGCAGTATTTT	CASSLPSADTQYF
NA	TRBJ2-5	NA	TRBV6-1	TGTGCCAGCAGTGGAACGGTCGGGGGTGGACAAGAGACCCAGTACTTC	CASSGTVGGGQETQYF
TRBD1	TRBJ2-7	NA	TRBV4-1	TGCGCCAGCAGCCAAGAGGACAGGGGATCCTACGAGCAGTACTTC	CASSQEDRGSYEQYF
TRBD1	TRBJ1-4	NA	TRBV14	TGTGCCTCGAAGGGACAGGGGTATGAAAAACTGTTTTTT	CASKGQGYEKLFF
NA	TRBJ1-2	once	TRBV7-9	TGTGCCAGCAGACAATCGAACAGGGTAGACTATGGCTACACCTTC	CASRQSNRVDYGYTF
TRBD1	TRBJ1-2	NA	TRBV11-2	TGTGCCAGCAGCTTTTTAGGACAGGGTTACGGCTACACCTTC	CASSFLGQGYGYTF
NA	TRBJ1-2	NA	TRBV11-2	TGTGCCAGCAGCCCGAGCTTGGGAGCTAACTATGGCTACACCTTC	CASSPSLGANYGYTF
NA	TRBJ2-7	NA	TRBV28	TGTGCCAGCAGTTTAGCGGGGCGCGTGGACGAGCAGTACTTC	CASSLAGRVDEQYF
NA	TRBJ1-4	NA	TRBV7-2	TGTGCCAGCAGCTTATGGGGAGCTAATGAAAAACTGTTTTTT	CASSLWGANEKLFF
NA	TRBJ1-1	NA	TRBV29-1	TGCAGCGCTAGGGGATCTCTTGGGGCTTTCTTT	CSARGSLGAFF
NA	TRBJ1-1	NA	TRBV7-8	TGTGCCAGCAGCTCTCCCGTTGGGGAGACCAACACTGAAGCTTTCTTT	CASSSPVGETNTEAFF
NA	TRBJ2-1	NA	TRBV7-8	TGTGCCAGCAGCTCGGGGTCCGGGACAAATATGGTCAGGGAGCAGTTCTTC	CASSSGSGTNMVREQFF
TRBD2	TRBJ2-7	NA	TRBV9	TGTGCCAGCAGTCTAGCGGGGGGGCGAGAGCAGTACTTC	CASSLAGGREQYF
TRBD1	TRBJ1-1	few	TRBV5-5	TGTGCCAGCAGCCTAGCCGGGACAGGGGACACTGAAGCTTTCTTT	CASSLAGTGDTEAFF